This T cell receptor (beta chain) was identified in a study of cytomegalovirus exposure and HLA in healthy donors. Trimming cost V 0 bases and J 4 bases, with 10 bases left between them. This CDR3 region has 15 residues. Germline V lookup: CDR1 MNHNY, CDR2 SVGAGI (reference sequence). The PCR contained 60 Vbeta and 13 Jbeta primers. Sequencing was performed with immunoSEQ multiplex PCR; in TCRdb, only in-frame clones are kept and a portion is missing. This repertoire shows approximately 120,000 clones, roughly a tenth found once; its top ten account for about 4.7%. The source is a woman in her late teens or twenties in good health and CMV-seropositive. Specimen: PBMCs. V and J are TRBV6-6 and TRBJ1-3; D call uncertain. CDR3 in DNA: TGTGCCAGCAGTTACTCGCGGCTAACGGGAAACACCATATATTTT. This encodes CASSYSRLTGNTIYF.